The T cell receptor (beta chain) under discussion was sequenced for a study of blood T cell repertoires in COVID-19. Study details: Acute and convalescent COVID-19 specimens originated in the United States, Italy and Spain.

Clones were read by immunoSEQ multiplex PCR, and TCRdb kept only the in-frame ones, dropping some. Of around 200,000 clones in the sample, over 80% were seen once. Looked up from germline, CDR1 is KGHSH and CDR2 is LQKENI. Trimming left V 3 bases short and J 8 bases short, with 7 bases between. The CDR3 spans 12 residues. The specimen was peripheral blood. The rearrangement joins TRBV18 to TRBJ1-4; D unresolved. The clonotype was recovered from a human donor in a cohort sampled during active COVID-19. The CDR3 region is CASSPGGEKLFF. CDR3 nucleotide sequence: TGTGCCAGCTCACCGGGCGGGGAAAAACTGTTTTTT.